This is a list of T cell receptor beta chains from one sample in a study of blood T cell repertoires in COVID-19. Using immunoSEQ multiplex PCR, the repertoire was profiled, and TCRdb retains in-frame clones only, with some absent. The sample holds about 68,000 clones; about 86% are singletons and the top ten take approximately 3.7%. Sequences were obtained from peripheral blood. Source of these receptors: a man over 45 with acute or convalescent COVID-19. Each CDR3 is given with its conserved first and last residue. The D gene is left open where the match is weak. Size values are once, few and many counts, or a class for expanded clones, and some rows have none.

d_call	v_call	j_call	clone_size	cdr3_aa	cdr3_nt
TRBD1	TRBV12-3/TRBV12-4	TRBJ2-7	NA	CASTGTGRYEQYF	TGTGCCAGCACCGGGACAGGGAGATACGAGCAGTACTTC
TRBD1	TRBV2	TRBJ2-7	NA	CASSGGQGFYEQYF	TGTGCCAGCAGCGGAGGACAGGGCTTCTACGAGCAGTACTTC
NA	TRBV5-1	TRBJ1-2	once	CASSSGTVPGYTF	TGCGCCAGCAGCTCAGGGACTGTTCCTGGCTACACCTTC
NA	TRBV4-1	TRBJ1-3	NA	CASSQQGRDTIYF	TGCGCCAGCAGCCAACAGGGTAGAGACACCATATATTTT
TRBD1	TRBV19	TRBJ1-2	NA	CASSTDYRGGYGYTF	TGTGCCAGTAGTACCGATTACAGGGGAGGCTATGGCTACACCTTC
TRBD1	TRBV19	TRBJ2-7	NA	CASSMQQGEQYF	TGTGCCAGTAGTATGCAACAGGGGGAGCAGTACTTC
NA	TRBV12-5	TRBJ1-6	NA	CASGLVLDNSPLHF	TGTGCTAGTGGTTTGGTATTAGATAATTCACCCCTCCACTTT
TRBD1	TRBV4-1	TRBJ1-2	NA	CASSPRQGGGYTF	TGCGCCAGCAGCCCCCGACAGGGGGGTGGCTACACCTTC
NA	TRBV19	TRBJ1-6	NA	CASSISGGRLSPLHF	TGTGCCAGTAGTATTTCCGGCGGCAGATTATCACCCCTCCACTTT
TRBD1	TRBV11-3	TRBJ1-6	NA	CASSLGTGGSPLHF	TGTGCCAGCAGCTTAGGTACAGGGGGCTCACCCCTCCACTTT
TRBD1	TRBV14	TRBJ1-2	NA	CASSPDRGNFGYTF	TGTGCCAGCAGTCCCGACAGGGGGAACTTCGGCTACACCTTC
NA	TRBV4-2	TRBJ2-7	few	CASSRVGLSLYEQYF	TGTGCCAGCAGCCGTGTGGGACTCTCCCTCTACGAGCAGTACTTC
NA	TRBV25-1	TRBJ2-7	NA	CASSLTGGTYEQYF	TGTGCCAGCAGTCTAACTGGGGGCACCTACGAGCAGTACTTC
NA	TRBV7-9	TRBJ2-7	NA	CASSSLVGPSSYEQYF	TGTGCCAGCAGCTCATTGGTGGGGCCTTCCTCCTACGAGCAGTACTTC
TRBD1	TRBV7-9	TRBJ1-1	NA	CASSRGQGILNTEAFF	TGTGCCAGCAGCAGAGGACAGGGCATCCTGAACACTGAAGCTTTCTTT
NA	TRBV21-1	TRBJ1-5	once	CASSKETGSQPQHF	TGTGCCAGCAGCAAAGAGACAGGGTCTCAGCCCCAGCATTTT
TRBD1	TRBV7-8	TRBJ1-5	NA	CASSYRDRLENQPQHF	TGTGCCAGCAGCTATCGGGACAGGTTGGAGAATCAGCCCCAGCATTTT
NA	TRBV20-1	TRBJ1-2	NA	CSVRGHRYTF	TGCAGTGTAAGGGGTCATCGCTACACCTTC
NA	TRBV27	TRBJ1-1	NA	CASSLSVQGNTEAFF	TGTGCCAGCAGTTTATCGGTTCAGGGAAACACTGAAGCTTTCTTT
NA	TRBV5-4	TRBJ2-7	NA	CASSVRPQGFYEQYF	TGTGCCAGCAGCGTCCGACCGCAGGGATTCTACGAGCAGTACTTC
TRBD1	TRBV5-1	TRBJ1-4	NA	CASSITGTGVEKLFF	TGCGCCAGCAGCATCACCGGGACAGGAGTTGAAAAACTGTTTTTT
NA	TRBV2	TRBJ1-5	NA	CASIWLVTSKNAEEPQHF	TGTGCCAGCATTTGGCTTGTTACCAGTAAGAATGCCGAAGAGCCCCAGCATTTT
TRBD1	TRBV2	TRBJ2-2	NA	CASREIATGGTGELFF	TGTGCCAGCAGGGAGATAGCGACAGGGGGAACCGGGGAGCTGTTTTTT
NA	TRBV7-9	TRBJ1-4	NA	CASSLLGGANEKLFF	TGTGCCAGCAGCTTATTGGGGGGAGCGAATGAAAAACTGTTTTTT
NA	TRBV20-1	TRBJ1-1	NA	CSARRTAEAFF	TGCAGTGCTAGAAGAACGGCTGAAGCTTTCTTT
TRBD2	TRBV10-3	TRBJ2-3	NA	CATSEGTSGSTDTQYF	TGTGCCACCTCCGAGGGGACTAGCGGAAGCACAGATACGCAGTATTTT
TRBD1	TRBV5-4	TRBJ2-5	NA	CASSVLGQGPQETQYF	TGTGCCAGCAGCGTTCTGGGACAGGGGCCCCAAGAGACCCAGTACTTC
TRBD2	TRBV7-8	TRBJ2-5	NA	CASSLKRGVPVKETQYF	TGTGCCAGCAGCTTAAAGCGGGGGGTTCCCGTAAAAGAGACCCAGTACTTC
NA	TRBV20-1	TRBJ1-2	NA	CSAREGGGYTF	TGCAGTGCTAGAGAAGGAGGGGGCTACACCTTC
TRBD2	TRBV12-5	TRBJ2-1	many	CASGLPTSGRDGQFF	TGTGCTAGTGGTTTACCTACTAGCGGGAGGGATGGGCAGTTCTTC
TRBD1	TRBV2	TRBJ1-4	NA	CASRGDRDRGEKLFF	TGTGCCAGCAGGGGCGACAGGGATCGGGGTGAAAAACTGTTTTTT
NA	TRBV10-3	TRBJ1-1	NA	CAISESFRVGTQAFF	TGTGCCATCAGTGAGTCGTTCAGGGTGGGTACTCAAGCTTTCTTT
NA	TRBV14	TRBJ2-5	NA	CASSHARVRVSGYGGGETQYF	TGTGCCAGCAGCCACGCCAGAGTTAGGGTTAGCGGCTATGGAGGTGGGGAGACCCAGTACTTC
TRBD1	TRBV2	TRBJ1-1	NA	CASSLPRSGGTVAFF	TGTGCCAGCAGCCTCCCTCGGTCAGGGGGGACCGTGGCTTTCTTT
NA	TRBV27	TRBJ2-7	few	CASSLLGGRVQYF	TGTGCCAGCAGTTTATTGGGGGGGCGAGTGCAGTACTTC
NA	TRBV2	TRBJ2-7	NA	CASSTTGEQYF	TGTGCCAGCAGCACCACGGGAGAGCAGTACTTC
TRBD1	TRBV11-2	TRBJ2-7	NA	CASTPGTGPSYEQYF	TGTGCCAGCACCCCTGGGACAGGGCCGTCCTACGAGCAGTACTTC
NA	TRBV30	TRBJ1-3	once	CAWRGWEAPGNTIYF	TGTGCCTGGAGAGGGTGGGAGGCTCCTGGAAACACCATATATTTT
NA	TRBV3-1/TRBV3-2	TRBJ1-2	NA	CASSQQAGGGGYTF	TGTGCCAGCAGCCAACAGGCGGGGGGAGGGGGCTACACCTTC
NA	TRBV7-2	TRBJ2-7	NA	CASSMGGLTYEQYF	TGTGCCAGCAGCATGGGGGGTTTAACCTACGAGCAGTACTTC
TRBD2	TRBV5-8	TRBJ2-7	NA	CASSYLVAGGEQYF	TGTGCCAGCAGCTACCTGGTAGCGGGAGGCGAGCAGTACTTC
TRBD1	TRBV25-1	TRBJ1-2	NA	CATGETGGFGGYTF	TGTGCCACCGGGGAGACAGGGGGATTCGGAGGCTACACCTTC
NA	TRBV3-1/TRBV3-2	TRBJ1-5	NA	CASSQGAGAPQHF	TGTGCCAGCAGCCAAGGAGCGGGGGCGCCCCAGCATTTT
NA	TRBV5-1	TRBJ1-6	NA	CASSLATGTSASPLHF	TGCGCCAGCAGCTTGGCTACCGGGACATCCGCTTCACCCCTCCACTTT
TRBD1	TRBV5-1	TRBJ1-2	NA	CASSLTGGHGYTF	TGCGCCAGCAGCTTAACAGGGGGTCATGGCTACACCTTC
NA	TRBV5-1	TRBJ1-1	once	CASGPVRSGTEAFF	TGCGCCAGCGGTCCGGTCCGGAGCGGCACTGAAGCTTTCTTT
TRBD2	TRBV7-3	TRBJ2-1	once	CASSLPSGGNNEQFF	TGTGCCAGCAGCCTACCTTCGGGAGGTAACAATGAGCAGTTCTTC
TRBD1	TRBV7-9	TRBJ2-7	few	CASSLPGTGYEQYF	TGTGCCAGCAGCTTACCCGGGACAGGCTACGAGCAGTACTTC
TRBD1	TRBV5-4	TRBJ1-1	NA	CASSLSLGTGGYTEAFF	TGTGCCAGCAGCTTGTCATTGGGAACAGGGGGCTACACTGAAGCTTTCTTT